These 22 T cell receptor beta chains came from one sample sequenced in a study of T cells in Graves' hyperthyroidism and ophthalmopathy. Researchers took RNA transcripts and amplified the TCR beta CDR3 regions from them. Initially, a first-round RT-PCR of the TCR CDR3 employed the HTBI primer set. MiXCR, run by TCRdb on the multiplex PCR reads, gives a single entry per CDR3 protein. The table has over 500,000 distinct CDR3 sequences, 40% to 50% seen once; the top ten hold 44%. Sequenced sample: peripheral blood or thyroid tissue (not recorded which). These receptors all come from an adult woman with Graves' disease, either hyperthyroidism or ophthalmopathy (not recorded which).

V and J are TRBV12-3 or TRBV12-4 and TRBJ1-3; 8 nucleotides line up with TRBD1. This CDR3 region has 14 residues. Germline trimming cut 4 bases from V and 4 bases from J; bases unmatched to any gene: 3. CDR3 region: CASSSRGQGNTIYF. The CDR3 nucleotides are TGTGCCAGCAGTTCCAGGGGGCAGGGAAACACCATATATTTT.

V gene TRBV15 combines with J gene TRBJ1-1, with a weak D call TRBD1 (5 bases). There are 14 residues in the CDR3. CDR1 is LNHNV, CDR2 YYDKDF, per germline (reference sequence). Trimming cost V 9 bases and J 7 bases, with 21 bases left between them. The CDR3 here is CATTGGALSGEAFF. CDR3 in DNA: TGTGCCACAACGGGCGGGGCCTTAAGCGGTGAAGCTTTCTTT.

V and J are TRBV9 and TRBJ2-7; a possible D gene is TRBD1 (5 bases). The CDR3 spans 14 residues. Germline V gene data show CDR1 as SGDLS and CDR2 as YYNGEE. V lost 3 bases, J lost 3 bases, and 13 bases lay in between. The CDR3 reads CASSETGAHYEQYF. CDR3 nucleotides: TGTGCCAGCAGCGAAACAGGTGCCCACTACGAGCAGTACTTC.

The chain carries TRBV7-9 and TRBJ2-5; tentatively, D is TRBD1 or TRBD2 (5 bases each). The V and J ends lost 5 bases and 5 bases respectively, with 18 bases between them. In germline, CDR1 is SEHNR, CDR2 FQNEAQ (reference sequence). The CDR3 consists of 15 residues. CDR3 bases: TGTGCCAGCAGCGCGCCCGGGGCCTCCGCGGAGACCCAGTACTTC. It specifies CASSAPGASAETQYF.

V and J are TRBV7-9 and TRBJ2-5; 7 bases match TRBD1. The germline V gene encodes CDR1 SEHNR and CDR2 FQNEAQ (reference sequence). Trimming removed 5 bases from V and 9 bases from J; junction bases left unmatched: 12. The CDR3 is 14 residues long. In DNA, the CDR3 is TGTGCCAGCAGCAAACAGGGGAACAATCAGCCCCAGTACTTC. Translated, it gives CASSKQGNNQPQYF.

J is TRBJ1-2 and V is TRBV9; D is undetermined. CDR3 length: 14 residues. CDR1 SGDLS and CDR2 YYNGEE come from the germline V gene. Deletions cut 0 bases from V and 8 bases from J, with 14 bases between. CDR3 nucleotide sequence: TGTGCCAGCAGCGTAGATGGCGGGAGGGCAGGCTACACCTTC. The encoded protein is CASSVDGGRAGYTF. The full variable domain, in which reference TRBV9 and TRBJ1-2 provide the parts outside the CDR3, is DSGVTQTPKHLITATGQRVTLRCSPRSGDLSVYWYQQSLDQGLQFLIQYYNGEERAKGNILERFSAQQFPDLHSELNLSSLELGDSALYFCASSVDGGRAGYTFGSGTRLTVV.

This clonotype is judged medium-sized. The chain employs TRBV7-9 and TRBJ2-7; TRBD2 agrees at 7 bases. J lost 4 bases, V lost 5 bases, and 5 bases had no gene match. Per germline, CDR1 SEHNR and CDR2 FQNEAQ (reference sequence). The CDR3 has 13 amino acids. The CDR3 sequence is CASSVREEYEQYF. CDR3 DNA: TGTGCCAGCAGCGTCCGGGAGGAGTACGAGCAGTACTTC.

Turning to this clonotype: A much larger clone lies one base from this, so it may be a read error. The chain's CDR3 is CASTQGNQEAQYF. CDR3 DNA sequence: TGTGCCAGCACTCAGGGAAACCAAGAGGCCCAGTACTTC. The chain combines TRBV2 with TRBJ2-5; D possibly corresponds to TRBD1 (5 bases). CDR1 is SNHLY, CDR2 FYNNEI, per germline. This CDR3 is 13 amino acids long.

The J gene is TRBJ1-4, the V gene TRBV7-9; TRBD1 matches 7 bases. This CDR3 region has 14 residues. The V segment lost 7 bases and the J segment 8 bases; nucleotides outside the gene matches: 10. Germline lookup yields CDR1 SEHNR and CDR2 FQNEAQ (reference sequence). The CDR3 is CASIARGTGEKLFF. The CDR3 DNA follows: TGTGCCAGCATAGCCAGGGGGACGGGGGAAAAACTGTTTTTT.

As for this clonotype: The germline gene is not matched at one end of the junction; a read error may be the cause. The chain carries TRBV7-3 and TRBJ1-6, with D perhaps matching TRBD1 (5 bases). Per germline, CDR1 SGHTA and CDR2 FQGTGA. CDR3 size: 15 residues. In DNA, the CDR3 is TGCGCCAGCAGCCCCCGGGACCTAGTGGAGTCACCCCTCCACTTT. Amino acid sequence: CASSPRDLVESPLHF.

The CDR3 region is CAISESRRRNTGELFF. CDR3 nucleotides: TGTGCCATCAGTGAGTCCCGTAGGAGGAACACCGGGGAGCTGTTTTTT. The rearrangement links TRBV10-3 to TRBJ2-2; no reliable D call. Trimming cost V 0 bases and J 1 base, with 9 bases left between them. The CDR3 consists of 16 residues. Germline lookup yields CDR1 ENHRY and CDR2 SYGVKD.

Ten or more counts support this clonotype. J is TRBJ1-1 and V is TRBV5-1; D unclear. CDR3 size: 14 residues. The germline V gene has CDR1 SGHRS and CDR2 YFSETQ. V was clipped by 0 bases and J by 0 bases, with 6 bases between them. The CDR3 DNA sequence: TGCGCCAGCAGCTTGGACAGCTTGAACACTGAAGCTTTCTTT. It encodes CASSLDSLNTEAFF.

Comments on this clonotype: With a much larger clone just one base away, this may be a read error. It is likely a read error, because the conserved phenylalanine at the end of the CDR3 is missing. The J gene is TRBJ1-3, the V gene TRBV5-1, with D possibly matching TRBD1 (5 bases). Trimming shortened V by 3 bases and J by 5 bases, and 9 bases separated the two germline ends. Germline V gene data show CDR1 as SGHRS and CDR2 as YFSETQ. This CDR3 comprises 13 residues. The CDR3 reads CASSSGDRNTIYV. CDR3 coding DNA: TGCGCCAGCAGCTCCGGGGACCGAAACACCATATATGTT.

The CDR3 reads CASSLAGPYGYTF. CDR3 nucleotide sequence: TGTGCCAGCAGCTTAGCGGGACCTTATGGCTACACCTTC. This rearrangement joins TRBV7-9 to TRBJ1-2; maybe TRBD1 (5 bases). The V end lost 0 bases, the J end lost 5 bases, and 7 bases lay between the germline ends. This CDR3 has 13 amino acids. The germline V gene encodes CDR1 SEHNR and CDR2 FQNEAQ (reference sequence).

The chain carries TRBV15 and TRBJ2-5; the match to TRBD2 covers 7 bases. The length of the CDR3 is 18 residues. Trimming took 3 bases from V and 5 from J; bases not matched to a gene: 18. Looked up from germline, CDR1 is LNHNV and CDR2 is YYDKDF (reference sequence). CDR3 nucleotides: TGTGCCACCAGCAGCTTAACCCCGAAGGGCGGGAGAATGGAGACCCAGTACTTC. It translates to CATSSLTPKGGRMETQYF.

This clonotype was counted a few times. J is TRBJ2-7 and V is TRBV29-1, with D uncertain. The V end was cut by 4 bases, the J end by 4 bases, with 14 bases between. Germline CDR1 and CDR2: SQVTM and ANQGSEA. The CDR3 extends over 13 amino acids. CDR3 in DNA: TGCAGCGTTGGACACGAAGACCGATACGAGCAGTACTTC. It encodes CSVGHEDRYEQYF.

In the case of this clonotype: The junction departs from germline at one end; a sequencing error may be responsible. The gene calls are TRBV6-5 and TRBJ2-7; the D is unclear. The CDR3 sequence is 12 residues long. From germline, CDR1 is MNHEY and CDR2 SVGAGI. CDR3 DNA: TGTGCCAGCAGTTACCCCACCTACGAGCAGCACTTC. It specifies CASSYPTYEQHF.

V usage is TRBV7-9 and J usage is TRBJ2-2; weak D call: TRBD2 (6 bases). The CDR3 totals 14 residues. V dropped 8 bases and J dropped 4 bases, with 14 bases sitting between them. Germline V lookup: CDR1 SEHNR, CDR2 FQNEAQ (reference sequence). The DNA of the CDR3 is TGTGCCAGCCGGGGCCGGGACTCCACCGGGGAGCTGTTTTTT. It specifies CASRGRDSTGELFF.

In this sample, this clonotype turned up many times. CDR3 nucleotide sequence: TGTGCCAGCAGTATTCGACAGGACTATGGCTACACCTTC. Residues: CASSIRQDYGYTF. The chain links TRBV12-3 or TRBV12-4 to TRBJ1-2, with D tentatively TRBD1 (6 bases). V was trimmed by 5 bases and J by 3 bases, leaving 10 bases between them. This CDR3 spans 13 amino acids.

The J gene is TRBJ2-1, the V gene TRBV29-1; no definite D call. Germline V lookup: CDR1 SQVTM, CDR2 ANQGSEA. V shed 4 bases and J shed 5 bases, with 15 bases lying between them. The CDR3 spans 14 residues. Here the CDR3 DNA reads TGCAGCGTTGTTAGACTGAAGGAAAACAATGAGCAGTTCTTC. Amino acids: CSVVRLKENNEQFF.

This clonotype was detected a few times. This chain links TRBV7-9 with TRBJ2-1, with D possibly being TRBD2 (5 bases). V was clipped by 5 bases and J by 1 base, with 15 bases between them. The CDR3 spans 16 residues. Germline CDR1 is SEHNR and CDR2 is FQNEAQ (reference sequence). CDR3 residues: CASSLSTSGSYNEQFF. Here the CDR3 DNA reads TGTGCCAGCAGCCTGTCTACCAGCGGATCCTACAATGAGCAGTTCTTC.

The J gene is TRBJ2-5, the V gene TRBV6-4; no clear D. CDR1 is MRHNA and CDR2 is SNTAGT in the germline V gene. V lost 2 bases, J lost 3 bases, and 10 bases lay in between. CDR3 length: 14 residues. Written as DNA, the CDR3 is TGTGCCAGCAGTGACGGACGGATCAAAGAGACCCAGTACTTC. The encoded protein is CASSDGRIKETQYF.